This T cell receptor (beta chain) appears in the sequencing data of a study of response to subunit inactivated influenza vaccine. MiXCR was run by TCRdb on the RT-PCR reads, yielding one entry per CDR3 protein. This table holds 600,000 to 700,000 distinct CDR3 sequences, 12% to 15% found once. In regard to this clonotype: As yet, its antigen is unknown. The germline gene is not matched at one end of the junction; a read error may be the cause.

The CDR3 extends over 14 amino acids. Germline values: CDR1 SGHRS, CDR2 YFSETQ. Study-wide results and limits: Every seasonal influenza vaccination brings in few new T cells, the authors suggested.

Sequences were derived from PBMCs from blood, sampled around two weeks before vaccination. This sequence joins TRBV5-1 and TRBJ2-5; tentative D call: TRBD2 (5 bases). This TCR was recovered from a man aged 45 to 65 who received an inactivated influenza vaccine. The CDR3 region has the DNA TGCGCCAGCAGCTTGGAGGGAGTCCCCGAGACTCAGTACTTC. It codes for CASSLEGVPETQYF.